This TCR beta chain emerged from a study of T-cell memory formation after mild COVID-19. Study details: Largely donor-specific TCR clusters were found.

The germline V gene has CDR1 SGDLS and CDR2 YYNGEE. The V gene end was trimmed by 2 bases and the J gene end by 6 bases; junction bases not matched to a gene: 8. The CDR3 contains 15 residues. Regarding the study as a whole: Second-wave clones with a day 37 peak had unconfirmed SARS-CoV-2 specificity. Some clones that responded were present in memory (sampled pre-infection), which suggests cross-reactive memory joined. Later expanders leaned toward CD4+, whereas clones contracting from day 15 to 85 were balanced CD4/CD8.

One entry per CDR3 protein results from TCRdb running MiXCR on the 5' RACE reads. Counted here are tens of thousands of distinct CDR3 sequences, about 13% occurring once; the ten biggest clones make up about 27%. This clonotype was counted only a few times. Its antigen is not identified. What was sequenced was PBMCs or a T cell subset sorted from them (not recorded which). The source is an adult woman who had mild COVID-19 (a few samples of this study predate the infection). Cell type and time point are not known. This chain uses TRBV9 with TRBJ2-1; 7 bases are a match to TRBD2. The CDR3 loop is CASSVGWGGGNEQFF. The CDR3 DNA reads TGTGCCAGCAGCGTGGGGTGGGGCGGGGGCAATGAGCAGTTCTTC.